Included here is one T cell receptor beta chain sequence, with context. Its target is not known. The sample comes from a study of T cell responses to AZD1222 COVID-19 vaccine. Study details: Second-dose recipients at about 4 or about 12 weeks were treated as one pooled group.

The CDR3 is 15 amino acids. Germline assignment: CDR1 SNHLY and CDR2 FYNNEI. The V end was cut by 5 bases, the J end by 5 bases, with 15 bases between. Study results and caveats: Clonal diversity may have been underestimated in mostly white British donors.

The data were produced by immunoSEQ multiplex PCR, yet TCRdb's version contains in-frame clones alone and is incomplete. The table lists some 100,000 clones, 85% to 90% of them singletons. The gene calls are TRBV2 and TRBJ1-4; D is ambiguous. This receptor was taken from an adult in good health. Source: peripheral blood, taken on day 0 of AZD1222 vaccination. The CDR3, as DNA: TGTGCCAGCAGTTCCAGTCAAGGTTCAAATGAAAAACTGTTTTTT. Translation: CASSSSQGSNEKLFF.